Given below is one T cell receptor (beta chain) in context. Antigen: not known. The CDR3 contains 13 residues. The germline V and J ends were trimmed by 4 bases and 8 bases, with 14 bases remaining between them. Collection occurred without any documented infections or immune events in donors. These data belong to a study of identifying expanded T cells in peripheral blood. Findings and caveats of the study: Two-week clone count variance significantly increased as total template count grew. Technical replicates showed around 1.2 changed clones; about two weeks about 16.4; four weeks 19.

Sequencing used immunoSEQ multiplex PCR; TCRdb keeps in-frame clones, though not all of them. The sample yields about 98,000 clones, around 89% seen once. The chain is built from TRBV7-1 and TRBJ1-2, with D possibly matching TRBD1 (5 bases). TRBV7-1 is an ORF; its function is uncertain. This sequence was found in a person between 18 and 70 years old in good health. The sample was blood. The CDR3, as DNA: TGTGCCAGCAGCTTTGGACACCATGAAGGCTACACCTTC. Its translation: CASSFGHHEGYTF.